One T cell receptor beta chain is described in this entry. The antigen remains unidentified. TCR beta CDR3 regions were amplified from RNA. Using the HTBI primer set, a first-round RT-PCR was run on the TCR CDR3. A single record per CDR3 protein comes from TCRdb applying MiXCR to the multiplex PCR reads. Altogether 500,000 to 800,000 distinct CDR3 sequences are present, about 45% being singletons, with the ten largest covering less than 8.5%. These data belong to a study of T cells in Graves' hyperthyroidism and ophthalmopathy. Study results and caveats: The blood repertoire included most of the expanded thyroid clonotypes above 0.001.

Germline assignment: CDR1 DFQATT and CDR2 SNEGSKA (reference sequence). J was trimmed by 3 bases and V by 5 bases; bases with no gene match: 12. The CDR3 is made up of 15 amino acids. The study left out patients who had uncontrolled infection, other autoimmune disease, pregnancy or lactation. The source material was peripheral blood or thyroid tissue (not recorded which). This clonotype originated in an adult man with Graves' disease, either hyperthyroidism or ophthalmopathy (not recorded which). The chain employs TRBV20-1 and TRBJ2-5, with 7 bases lining up with TRBD1. The DNA for the CDR3 is TGCAGTGCTGGAGTACCGGGACAGCCTAAAGAGACCCAGTACTTC. Protein: CSAGVPGQPKETQYF.